This TCR beta chain was identified in a study of cytomegalovirus exposure and HLA in healthy donors. Turning to the study itself: Among the roughly 370 genotyped donors, approximately 80% were placed in the Caucasian-associated ancestry cluster.

Details on this clone: What it binds is unknown.

Both 60 Vbeta primers and 13 Jbeta primers went into the PCR. Produced via immunoSEQ multiplex PCR; TCRdb's table is partial and in-frame only. The data hold approximately 100,000 clones, with around 73% observed a single time. Study-wide points: On later analysis, the bulk of CMV-associated TCR beta chains appeared to be HLA-restricted.

From germline, CDR1 is GTSNPN and CDR2 SVGIG (reference sequence). The CDR3 has 14 amino acids. The V and J ends lost 3 bases and 5 bases, in that order; junction bases with no gene match: 9. The chain is built from TRBV30 and TRBJ1-2, with 7 nucleotides matching TRBD1. Sequencing was done on a sample of PBMCs. The sequence was obtained from a female donor in good health and CMV-seronegative. This CDR3 reads CAWRGLTGVYGYTF. CDR3 sequence (DNA): TGTGCCTGGAGAGGTCTCACAGGGGTTTATGGCTACACCTTC.